This T cell receptor (beta chain) was recovered during a study of OX40 agonist ivuxolimab in advanced cancers. Study information: Three individuals attained partial responses, comprising one hepatocellular carcinoma case and two cutaneous melanoma cases. General observations from the study: Relative to CD4+, CD8+ T cells held more expanded clones on average.

Assay used: immunoSEQ multiplex PCR; TCRdb lists only in-frame clones, some missing. This sample yields approximately 100,000 clones, of which around nine tenths are seen a single time; roughly 0.3% belongs to the top ten. As regards this clone: Its antigen is still unknown.

Trimming removed 4 bases from V and 5 bases from J; junction bases left unmatched: 4. This CDR3 spans 13 amino acids. The germline V gene encodes CDR1 SNHLY and CDR2 FYNNEI. The gene calls are TRBV2 and TRBJ2-5; 7 bases are shared with TRBD2. This TCR was sampled from an adult with an advanced solid tumor such as melanoma, head and neck, liver or kidney cancer. Source: CD4+ or CD8+ T cells sorted from blood, taken in a trial of the OX40 agonist ivuxolimab. CDR3 in DNA: TGTGCCAGCAGTGCGGCGCGGGGGGAGACCCAGTACTTC. Its translation is CASSAARGETQYF.